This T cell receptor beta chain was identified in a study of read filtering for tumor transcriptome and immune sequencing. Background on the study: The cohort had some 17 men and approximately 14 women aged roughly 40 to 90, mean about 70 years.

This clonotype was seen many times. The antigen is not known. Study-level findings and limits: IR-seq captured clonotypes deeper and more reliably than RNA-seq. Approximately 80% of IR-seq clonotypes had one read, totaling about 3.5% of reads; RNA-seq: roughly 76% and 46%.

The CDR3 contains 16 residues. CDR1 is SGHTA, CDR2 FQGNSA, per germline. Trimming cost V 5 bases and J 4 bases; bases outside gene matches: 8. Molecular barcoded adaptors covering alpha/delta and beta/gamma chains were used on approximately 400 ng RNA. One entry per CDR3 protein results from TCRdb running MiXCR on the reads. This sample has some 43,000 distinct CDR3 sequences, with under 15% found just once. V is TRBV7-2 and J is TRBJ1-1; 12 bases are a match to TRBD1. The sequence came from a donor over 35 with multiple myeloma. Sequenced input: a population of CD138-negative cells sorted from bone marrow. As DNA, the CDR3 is TGTGCCAGCAGCGCCGGGACAGGGGGCAGGGGCACTGAAGCTTTCTTT. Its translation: CASSAGTGGRGTEAFF.